These T cell receptor beta chains were read from a single sample in a study of blood T cells in healthy people across ages. TCRdb called the 5' RACE reads again in MiXCR, with one record for every CDR3 protein. The sample consists of roughly 680,000 distinct CDR3 sequences, approximately 21% of them appearing once. Sequenced sample: blood. These receptors all come from a man in his 70s in good health. The CDR3 runs from the conserved cysteine through the conserved F or W. The D gene is left open where the match is weak. Size values are once, few and many counts, or a class for expanded clones, and some rows have none.

V gene	clone size	J gene	D gene	CDR3 protein	CDR3 DNA
TRBV5-1	many	TRBJ1-1	-	CASSLEGMNTEAFF	TGTGCCAGCAGCTTAGAAGGGATGAACACTGAAGCTTTCTTT
TRBV7-3	-	TRBJ2-3	-	CASSLLRTDTQYF	TGTGCCAGCAGCTTACTAAGGACAGATACGCAGTATTTT
TRBV4-3	-	TRBJ1-4	-	CASSQDNSASATNEKLFF	TGCGCCAGCAGCCAAGATAATTCGGCTTCTGCAACTAATGAAAAACTGTTTTTT
TRBV20-1	-	TRBJ2-1	TRBD2	CSAPLSGSSANEQFF	TGCAGTGCTCCGTTGAGCGGGAGCTCCGCCAATGAGCAGTTCTTC
TRBV15	-	TRBJ1-4	-	CATSRDGGVGEKLFF	TGTGCCACCAGCAGAGATGGGGGGGTTGGTGAAAAACTGTTTTTT
TRBV9	few	TRBJ2-3	TRBD1	CASSVDPGQSTDTQYF	TGTGCCAGCAGCGTAGATCCGGGACAGAGCACAGATACGCAGTATTTT
TRBV29-1	-	TRBJ2-2	TRBD1	CSVGEQGRELFF	TGCAGCGTTGGGGAACAGGGGCGGGAGCTGTTTTTT
TRBV14	-	TRBJ1-5	-	CASSPGTSGRTDTQHF	TGTGCCAGCAGCCCCGGGACTAGCGGGAGGACAGATACGCAGCATTTT
TRBV6-6	-	TRBJ2-5	TRBD1	CASSPRAQGEETQYF	TGTGCCAGCAGTCCCCGAGCACAGGGGGAAGAGACCCAGTACTTC
TRBV18	few	TRBJ2-7	-	CASSPPSRDEQYF	TGTGCCAGCTCACCACCGTCACGGGACGAGCAGTACTTC
TRBV5-1	few	TRBJ1-4	-	CASSLGTARTNEKLFF	TGCGCCAGCAGCTTGGGGACAGCTCGAACTAATGAAAAACTGTTTTTT
TRBV5-4	few	TRBJ2-7	-	CASSFERSYEQYF	TGTGCCAGCAGCTTCGAGCGGTCCTACGAGCAGTACTTC
TRBV7-8	-	TRBJ1-3	TRBD1	CASSFGLRTGEGNTIYF	TGTGCCAGCAGCTTTGGTCTTAGGACAGGGGAAGGAAACACCATATATTTT
TRBV24-1	-	TRBJ2-5	-	CATSDFKGGETQYF	TGTGCCACCAGTGATTTTAAGGGGGGAGAGACCCAGTACTTC
TRBV14	-	TRBJ1-2	-	CASSQDAVTYGYTF	TGTGCCAGCAGCCAAGATGCTGTTACCTATGGCTACACCTTC
TRBV10-2	-	TRBJ1-1	TRBD1	CASGGQGATEAFF	TGCGCCAGCGGAGGACAGGGGGCCACCGAGGCTTTCTTT